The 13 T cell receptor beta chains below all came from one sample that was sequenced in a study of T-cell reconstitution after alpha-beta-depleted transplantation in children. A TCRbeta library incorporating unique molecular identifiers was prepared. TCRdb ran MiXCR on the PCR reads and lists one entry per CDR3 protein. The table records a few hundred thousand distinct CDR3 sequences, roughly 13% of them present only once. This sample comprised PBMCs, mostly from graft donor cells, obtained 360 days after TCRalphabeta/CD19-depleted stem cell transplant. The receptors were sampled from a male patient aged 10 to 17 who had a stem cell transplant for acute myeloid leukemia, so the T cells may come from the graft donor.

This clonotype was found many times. The CDR3 sequence: CASSLSRRTAFF. In DNA form, the CDR3 reads TGTGCCAGCAGCTTGTCCCGACGGACGGCTTTCTTT. The gene calls are TRBV5-8 and TRBJ1-1; D is unresolved. V was pared by 1 base and J by 11 bases, with 12 bases between. Germline-derived CDR1 and CDR2 are SGHTS and YDEGEE. This CDR3 comprises 12 residues.

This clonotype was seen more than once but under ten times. The DNA of the CDR3 is TGTGCCAGCAGCCATTCGGGACTAGCGGGAGTCGATGAGCAGTTCTTC. Translated, it gives CASSHSGLAGVDEQFF. The chain joins TRBV14 to TRBJ2-1; 14 bases fit TRBD2. Germline trimming cut 3 bases from V and 8 bases from J; bases unmatched to any gene: 6. CDR1 and CDR2 (germline): SGHDN, FVKESK. The CDR3 is made up of 16 amino acids.

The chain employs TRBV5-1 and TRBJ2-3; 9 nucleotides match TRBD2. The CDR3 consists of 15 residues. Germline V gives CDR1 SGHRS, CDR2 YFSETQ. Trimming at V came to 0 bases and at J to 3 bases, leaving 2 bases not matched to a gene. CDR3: CASSLDTSGTDTQYF. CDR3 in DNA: TGCGCCAGCAGCTTGGACACTAGCGGGACAGATACGCAGTATTTT. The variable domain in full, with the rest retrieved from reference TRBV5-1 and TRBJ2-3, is KAGVTQTPRYLIKTRGQQVTLSCSPISGHRSVSWYQQTPGQGLQFLFEYFSETQRNKGNFPGRFSGRQFSNSRSEMNVSTLELGDSALYLCASSLDTSGTDTQYFGPGTRLTVL.

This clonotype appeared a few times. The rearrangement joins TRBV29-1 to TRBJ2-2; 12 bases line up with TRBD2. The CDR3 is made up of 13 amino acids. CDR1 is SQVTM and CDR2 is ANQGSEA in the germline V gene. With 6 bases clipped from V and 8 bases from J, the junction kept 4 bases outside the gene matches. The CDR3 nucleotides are TGCAGCGTGAAAGGACTAGCGGGAGGGGAGCTGTTTTTT. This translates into CSVKGLAGGELFF.

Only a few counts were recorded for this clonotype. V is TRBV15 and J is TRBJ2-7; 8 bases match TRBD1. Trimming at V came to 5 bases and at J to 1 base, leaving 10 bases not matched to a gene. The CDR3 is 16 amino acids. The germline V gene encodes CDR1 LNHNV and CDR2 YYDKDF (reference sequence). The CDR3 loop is CATSLRTGTISYEQYF. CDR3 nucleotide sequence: TGTGCCACCAGCCTGCGGACAGGGACCATTTCCTACGAGCAGTACTTC.

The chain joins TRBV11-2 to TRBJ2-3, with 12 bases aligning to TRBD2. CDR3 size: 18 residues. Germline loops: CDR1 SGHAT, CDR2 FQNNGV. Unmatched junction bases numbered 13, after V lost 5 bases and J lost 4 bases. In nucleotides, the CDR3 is TGTGCCAGCAGCCCGCCCCAGAGACTAGCGGGAGTATCAGATACGCAGTATTTT. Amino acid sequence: CASSPPQRLAGVSDTQYF. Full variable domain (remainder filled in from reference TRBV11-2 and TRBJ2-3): EAGVAQSPRYKIIEKRQSVAFWCNPISGHATLYWYQQILGQGPKLLIQFQNNGVVDDSQLPKDRFSAERLKGVDSTLKIQPAKLEDSAVYLCASSPPQRLAGVSDTQYFGPGTRLTVL.

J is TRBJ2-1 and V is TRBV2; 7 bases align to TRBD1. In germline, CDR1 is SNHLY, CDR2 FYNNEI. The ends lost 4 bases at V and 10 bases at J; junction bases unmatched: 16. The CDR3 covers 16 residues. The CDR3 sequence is CASSAVRSQRGPEQFF. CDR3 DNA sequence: TGTGCCAGCAGTGCCGTTCGGTCGCAAAGGGGGCCCGAGCAGTTCTTC. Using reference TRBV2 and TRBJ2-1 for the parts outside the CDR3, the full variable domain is EPEVTQTPSHQVTQMGQEVILRCVPISNHLYFYWYRQILGQKVEFLVSFYNNEISEKSEIFDDQFSVERPDGSNFTLKIRSTKLEDSAMYFCASSAVRSQRGPEQFFGPGTRLTVL.

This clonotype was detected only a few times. CDR3 in amino acids: CASRIRPSTDTQYF. CDR3 coding DNA: TGTGCCAGCAGGATCAGGCCTAGCACAGATACGCAGTATTTT. The chain is built from TRBV28 and TRBJ2-3; D is uncertain. Trimming stripped 6 bases from V and 0 bases from J, with 10 bases between. This CDR3 has 14 amino acids. Germline V gene sequence: CDR1 MDHEN, CDR2 SYDVKM. The full variable domain, its missing parts supplied by reference TRBV28 and TRBJ2-3, is DVKVTQSSRYLVKRTGEKVFLECVQDMDHENMFWYRQDPGLGLRLIYFSYDVKMKEKGDIPEGYSVSREKKERFSLILESASTNQTSMYLCASRIRPSTDTQYFGPGTRLTVL.

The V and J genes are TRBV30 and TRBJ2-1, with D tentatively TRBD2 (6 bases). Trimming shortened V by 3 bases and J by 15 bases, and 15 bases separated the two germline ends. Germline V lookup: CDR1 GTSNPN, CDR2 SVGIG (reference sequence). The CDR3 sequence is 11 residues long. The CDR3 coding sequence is TGTGCCTGGAGCTTCGGCAGGGAGGTGTTCTTC. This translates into CAWSFGREVFF.

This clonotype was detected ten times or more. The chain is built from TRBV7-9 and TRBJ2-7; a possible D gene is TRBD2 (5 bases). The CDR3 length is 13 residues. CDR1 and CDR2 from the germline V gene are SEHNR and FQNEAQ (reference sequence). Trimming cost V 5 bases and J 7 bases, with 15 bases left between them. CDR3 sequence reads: CASSPFTSGEQYF. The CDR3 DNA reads TGTGCCAGCAGCCCTTTCACCTCGGGAGAGCAGTACTTC.

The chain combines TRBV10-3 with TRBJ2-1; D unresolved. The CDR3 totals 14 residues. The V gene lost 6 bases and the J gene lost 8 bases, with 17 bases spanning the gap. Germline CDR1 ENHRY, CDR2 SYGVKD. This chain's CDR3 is CAIRGISIGDEQFF. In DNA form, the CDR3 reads TGTGCCATCAGGGGGATTTCGATAGGTGATGAGCAGTTCTTC.

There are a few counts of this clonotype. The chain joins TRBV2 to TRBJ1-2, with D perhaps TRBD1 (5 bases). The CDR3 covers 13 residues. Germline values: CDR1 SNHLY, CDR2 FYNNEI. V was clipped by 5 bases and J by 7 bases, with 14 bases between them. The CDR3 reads CASSRTGEGGYTF. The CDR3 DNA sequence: TGTGCCAGCAGTAGGACGGGGGAGGGTGGCTACACCTTC.

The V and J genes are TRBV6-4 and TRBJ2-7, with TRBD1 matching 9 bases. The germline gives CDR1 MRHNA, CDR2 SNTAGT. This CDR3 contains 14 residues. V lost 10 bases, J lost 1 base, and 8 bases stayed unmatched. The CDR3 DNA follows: TGTGCCACCCATGGACAGGGGATTTCCTACGAGCAGTACTTC. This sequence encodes CATHGQGISYEQYF.